This entry lists 6 T cell receptor beta chains sequenced from one sample in a study of shared clonotypes between healthy human individuals. Method: immunoSEQ multiplex PCR; TCRdb's copy keeps in-frame clones and lacks some. The profile shows millions of clones, about 94% of them singletons. In the naive CD8 group, cells lacked CD45RO and were positively selected for CCR7, so terminally differentiated effector memory CD45RA+ cells were left out. Material for sequencing was naive CD8+ T cells sorted from blood. These receptors were collected from a man aged 18-30 years in good health.

This clone was recorded once. The CDR3 nucleotides are TGCGCCAGCAGCCAAGATCGTTCCTGGGGGCTGCCCCTCCACTTT. Protein: CASSQDRSWGLPLHF. The rearrangement links TRBV4-3 to TRBJ1-6, with D possibly being TRBD1 (6 bases). Germline lookup yields CDR1 LGHNA and CDR2 YSLEER. Trimming cost V 0 bases and J 13 bases, with 16 bases left between them. The CDR3 covers 15 residues.

V is TRBV11-2 and J is TRBJ1-2; D unclear. The CDR3 is made up of 14 amino acids. V was trimmed by 1 base and J by 4 bases, leaving 10 bases between them. Germline-derived CDR1 and CDR2 are SGHAT and FQNNGV. The CDR3 coding sequence is TGTGCCAGCAGCTTAGGAGCAGCCGTCTATGGCTACACCTTC. Residues: CASSLGAAVYGYTF. Full variable domain (rest looked up from reference TRBV11-2 and TRBJ1-2): EAGVAQSPRYKIIEKRQSVAFWCNPISGHATLYWYQQILGQGPKLLIQFQNNGVVDDSQLPKDRFSAERLKGVDSTLKIQPAKLEDSAVYLCASSLGAAVYGYTFGSGTRLTVV.

The V and J genes are TRBV5-1 and TRBJ1-6; weak D call: TRBD1 (5 bases). V lost 0 bases, J lost 8 bases, and 18 bases lay in between. CDR3 length: 17 residues. Per germline, CDR1 SGHRS and CDR2 YFSETQ. In nucleotides, the CDR3 is TGCGCCAGCAGCTTGGGCTCCGACAGCGGCCCCTATTCACCCCTCCACTTT. Translated, it gives CASSLGSDSGPYSPLHF.

The chain employs TRBV27 and TRBJ2-7; TRBD2 is a possible D gene (6 bases). Per the germline V gene, CDR1 is MNHEY and CDR2 is SMNVEV (reference sequence). Between the trimmed V and J ends, which lost 2 bases and 3 bases, there was a span of 11 bases. CDR3 length: 14 amino acids. The CDR3 is CASSLAGRDYEQYF. The CDR3 DNA reads TGTGCCAGCAGTTTAGCGGGACGGGACTACGAGCAGTACTTC.

V and J are TRBV6-5 and TRBJ2-1; 12 bases are a match to TRBD2. This CDR3 is 16 amino acids long. The V gene's germline CDR1 is MNHEY and CDR2 SVGAGI. V lost 4 bases, J lost 4 bases, and 5 bases stayed unmatched. The CDR3 spells CASSWTSGELYNEQFF. The CDR3 region has the DNA TGTGCCAGCAGTTGGACTAGCGGGGAGTTATACAATGAGCAGTTCTTC.

This chain links TRBV30 with TRBJ2-2; 13 nucleotides align to TRBD2. Germline V CDR1 and CDR2: GTSNPN, SVGIG (reference sequence). The CDR3 is 17 amino acids. V trimming: 4 bases; J trimming: 0 bases; junction bases outside the gene matches: 5. The CDR3 DNA is TGTGCCTGGATGGGACTAGCGGGACTACCGAACACCGGGGAGCTGTTTTTT. Translated: CAWMGLAGLPNTGELFF.